The rows below give T cell receptor beta chains drawn from one sample of a study of metastatic and nonmetastatic thyroid tumors. TCRdb reassembled clones from the PCR reads with MiXCR. The data show more than 14,000 clones, more than 20% seen once. The source material was tumor tissue. The source of these receptors is a female donor with papillary thyroid cancer or a benign thyroid nodule (not recorded which). Some clones in this sample may be carry-over from other donors' samples. Both conserved end residues are part of each CDR3. The D gene is left open where the match is weak. Expanded clones are given a class, and other clones once, few, many or no size at all.

d_gene | abundance | j_gene | v_gene | CDR3nt | CDR3aa
TRBD2 | few | TRBJ2-7 | TRBV28 | TGTGCCAGCAGTTTTGGGACTAGCTGGTCTAAGTACTTC | CASSFGTSWSKYF
. | medium-sized | TRBJ1-6 | TRBV2 | TGTGCCAGCAAAGCCGACCTCCCAGGGAATTCACCCCTCCACTTT | CASKADLPGNSPLHF
. | . | TRBJ2-3 | TRBV4-2 | TGTGCCAGCAGCCTCCTCCTGGCGCGAATCACAGATACGCAGTATTTT | CASSLLLARITDTQYF
. | . | TRBJ1-6 | TRBV6-1 | TGTGCCAGCAGTGAAGTACCGGGGGCGAATTCACCCCTCCACTTT | CASSEVPGANSPLHF
. | medium-sized | TRBJ1-2 | TRBV3-1 | TGTGCCAGCAGCCAGGTTGACGCTAGCTACACCTTC | CASSQVDASYTF
TRBD2 | . | TRBJ2-7 | TRBV4-1 | TGCGCCAGCAGCCAAGTGAGCTATTTGGGGACTAGCGTCGACGAGCAGTACTTC | CASSQVSYLGTSVDEQYF
. | . | TRBJ2-3 | TRBV5-1 | TGCGCCAGCAGCTTGGGGCAACGGGACACCAAGGCAGATACGCAGTATTTT | CASSLGQRDTKADTQYF
. | many | TRBJ1-1 | TRBV2 | TGTGCCACCTACCCCCCAGGGTGGAAGGCTGAAGCTTTCTTT | CATYPPGWKAEAFF
TRBD1 | medium-sized | TRBJ2-2 | TRBV20-1 | TGCAGTGCTGGGGACAGGAGCATCCGGGAGCTGTTTTTT | CSAGDRSIRELFF
TRBD1 | . | TRBJ1-3 | TRBV28 | TGTGCCAGCAGGACAGGGGGCGCTATTGGAAACACCATATATTTT | CASRTGGAIGNTIYF
. | many | TRBJ2-3 | TRBV20-1 | TGCAGTGCTAGCTTGCCTTCCACGATCACAGATACGCAGTATTTT | CSASLPSTITDTQYF
TRBD1 | . | TRBJ2-1 | TRBV18 | TGTGCCAGCTCACCACGATCGGGACAGGGTAACAATGAGCAGTTCTTC | CASSPRSGQGNNEQFF
. | many | TRBJ1-6 | TRBV2 | TGTGCCAGCAGCCCTGCCATTGGCAATTCACCCCTCCACTTT | CASSPAIGNSPLHF
. | many | TRBJ2-1 | TRBV10-2 | TGCGCCAGCAGTGATAGATACAATGAGCAGTTCTTC | CASSDRYNEQFF
. | medium-sized | TRBJ1-2 | TRBV27 | TGTGCCAGCAGTTTAATCAGGAACCCAGCCAACTATGGCTACACCTTC | CASSLIRNPANYGYTF
TRBD2 | many | TRBJ2-3 | TRBV20-1 | TGCAGTGCCAAGAGGGGACTAGCGGGAGGCCTGGTAAAGGTTGCGCAGTATTTT | CSAKRGLAGGLVKVAQYF
TRBD1 | few | TRBJ1-5 | TRBV5-1 | TGCGCCAGCAGCTTGGAGCCGGGACAGGGGGCTACGGCCCAGCATTTT | CASSLEPGQGATAQHF
TRBD1 | many | TRBJ1-4 | TRBV5-6 | TGTGCCAGCAGCTCGCGGACAGGGAATCGTGAAAAACTGTTTTTT | CASSSRTGNREKLFF
. | large | TRBJ1-2 | TRBV7-9 | TGTGCCAGCAGCTTGGGGGTGGACTATGGCTACACCTTC | CASSLGVDYGYTF
TRBD2 | many | TRBJ2-5 | TRBV7-2 | TGTGCCAGCAGCTTCTATAGCGGGGCCCAAGAGACCCAGTACTTC | CASSFYSGAQETQYF
. | . | TRBJ2-5 | TRBV5-6 | TGTGCCAGCAGCTTGGGGGCCAGGGTTGGGGAAGAGACCCAGTACTTC | CASSLGARVGEETQYF
TRBD2 | medium-sized | TRBJ2-2 | TRBV28 | TGTGCCAGCAGGCCGACTAGCGGGAACACCGGGGAGCTGTTTTTT | CASRPTSGNTGELFF
. | . | TRBJ1-2 | TRBV18 | TGTGCCAGCTCACCACCCAGCGGGGTTGGCTACACCTTC | CASSPPSGVGYTF
. | few | TRBJ1-2 | TRBV28 | TGTGCCAGCAGTTCACTGAGGGCCCGTCGTCGTGCTGGCTACACCTTC | CASSSLRARRRAGYTF
TRBD1 | . | TRBJ1-3 | TRBV6-1 | TGTGCCAGTAGGGACAGCGTCTCTGGAAACACCATATATTTT | CASRDSVSGNTIYF
TRBD1 | . | TRBJ2-7 | TRBV28 | TGTGCCAGCAGCAATATGGGACAGGGATTTCGCAACGAGCAGTACTTC | CASSNMGQGFRNEQYF
TRBD2 | medium-sized | TRBJ2-2 | TRBV6-1 | TGTGCCACCCTCTTGACTAGCCAAGCCGGGGAGCTGTTTTTT | CATLLTSQAGELFF
TRBD1 | medium-sized | TRBJ2-7 | TRBV11-2 | TGTGCCAGCAGCCACGGACAGGCCTACGAGCAGTACTTC | CASSHGQAYEQYF
. | . | TRBJ2-7 | TRBV20-1 | TGCAGTGTTAGAGATCAAAGTATTGTCCCGTACTTC | CSVRDQSIVPYF
TRBD1 | medium-sized | TRBJ1-1 | TRBV28 | TGTGCCAGTGCAAGGGACAGAGTCACTGAAGCTTTCTTT | CASARDRVTEAFF
. | medium-sized | TRBJ2-7 | TRBV18 | TGTGCCAGCTCACCCAGGCAGGGTGAGACAAGCGAGCAGTACTTC | CASSPRQGETSEQYF
. | . | TRBJ2-1 | TRBV7-2 | TGTGCCAGCAGCTTATGGAACTATCGAGAGCAGTTCTTC | CASSLWNYREQFF
. | many | TRBJ1-1 | TRBV5-1 | TGCGCCAGCAGCTTGTCCGTAGGGGTGAACACTGAAGCTTTCTTT | CASSLSVGVNTEAFF
TRBD1 | large | TRBJ1-5 | TRBV19 | TGTGCCACCACCCCCGGTCAGGGGGTCCAGCCCCAGCATTTT | CATTPGQGVQPQHF
. | . | TRBJ2-5 | TRBV6-1 | TGTGCCAGCAGTGAAAGGTCGCTAGCTGGGAAGACCCAGTACTTC | CASSERSLAGKTQYF
. | medium-sized | TRBJ2-3 | TRBV28 | TGTGCCAGCAGTCCGCCGGCAGCGGACACAGATACGCAGTATTTT | CASSPPAADTDTQYF
TRBD2 | medium-sized | TRBJ2-7 | TRBV12-3/TRBV12-4 | TGTGCCAGCAGTTTAGTGGCGGGAGGGTTTTATTACGAGCAGTACTTC | CASSLVAGGFYYEQYF
. | . | TRBJ2-6 | TRBV27 | TGTGCCAGCAAGGGTGAACAGGGACGGGCTGGGGCCAACGTCCTGACTTTC | CASKGEQGRAGANVLTF